The clone carrying this TCR beta chain was observed a handful of times. The antigen is undetermined. The entry originates in a study of a mutant IDH1 vaccine in newly diagnosed glioma. Turning to the study itself: Treated patients comprised approximately 62% males and 37.5% females, mean age about 40 years.

CDR1 is SGDLS, CDR2 YYNGEE, per germline. Deletions cut 4 bases from V and 0 bases from J, with 14 bases between. The CDR3 contains 15 residues. Time point: week 35, safety follow-up. Topical imiquimod was applied with each vaccine dose, which held 300 ug of mutant IDH1 20-mer peptide. Findings of the study overall: Evidence of vaccine-induced immune responses was documented in over 85% of patients.

This table comes from immunoSEQ multiplex PCR, and its TCRdb copy is limited to in-frame clones, with some not included. The sample gives approximately 60,000 clones, 60% to 75% of which show up once; roughly 4.7% is in the top ten. The rearrangement joins TRBV9 to TRBJ2-7; D not resolved. The sequencing used PBMCs, collected from a glioma patient whose treatment included an IDH1 peptide vaccine. This sequence originates from a man in his fifties with glioma. CDR3: CASSQDGFSSYEQYF. CDR3 sequence (DNA): TGTGCCAGCAGCCAGGACGGGTTCAGCTCCTACGAGCAGTACTTC.